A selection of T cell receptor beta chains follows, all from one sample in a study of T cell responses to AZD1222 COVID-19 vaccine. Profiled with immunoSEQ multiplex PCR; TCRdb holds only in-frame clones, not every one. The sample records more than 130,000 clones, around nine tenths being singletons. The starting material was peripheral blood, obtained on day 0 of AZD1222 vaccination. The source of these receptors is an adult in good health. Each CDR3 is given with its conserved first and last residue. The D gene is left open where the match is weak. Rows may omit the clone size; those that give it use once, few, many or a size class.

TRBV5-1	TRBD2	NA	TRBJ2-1	TGCGCCAGCAGCAGTACTAGCGGGGAATCCTACAATGAGCAGTTCTTC	CASSSTSGESYNEQFF
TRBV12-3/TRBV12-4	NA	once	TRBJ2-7	TGTGCCAGCAGGCGGGGACCGACCTACGAGCAGTACTTC	CASRRGPTYEQYF
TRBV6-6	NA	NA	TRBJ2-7	TGTGCCAGCAGTCGTTCGGCTTCGAGGGGCGCGAGGGCCGAGCAGTACTTC	CASSRSASRGARAEQYF
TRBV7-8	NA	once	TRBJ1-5	TGTGCCAGCAGCTTAGGAGGCCCCCAGCATTTT	CASSLGGPQHF
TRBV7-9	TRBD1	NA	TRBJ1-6	TGTGCCAGCAGCTTATCGCTAACAGGGGGAGGTTCACCCCTCCACTTT	CASSLSLTGGGSPLHF
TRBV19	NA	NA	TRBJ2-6	TGTGCCAGTAGTACGGACAGTGTCTCTGGGGCCAACGTCCTGACTTTC	CASSTDSVSGANVLTF
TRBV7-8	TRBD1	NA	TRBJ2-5	TGTGCCAGCAGCCCGGAGTCGGGACAGGGGTCAGAGACCCAGTACTTC	CASSPESGQGSETQYF
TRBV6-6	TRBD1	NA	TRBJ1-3	TGTGCCAGCAGGCGAAGTATGGGACAGGGATCCGTGGGAAACACCATATATTTT	CASRRSMGQGSVGNTIYF
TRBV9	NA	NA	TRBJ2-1	TGTGCCAGCAGCGTGAGCACAGGCCCGTCGGTTGAGCAGTTCTTC	CASSVSTGPSVEQFF
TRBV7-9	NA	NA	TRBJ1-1	TGTGCCAGCAGCTTAGGGCCGTCCCCCACAGTGATGAACACTGAAGCTTTCTTT	CASSLGPSPTVMNTEAFF
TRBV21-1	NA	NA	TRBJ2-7	TGTGCCAGCAGCAACGTTCCTTACCTTATAGCGCTTCTAAGCTACGAGCAGTACTTC	CASSNVPYLIALLSYEQYF
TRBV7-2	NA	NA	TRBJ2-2	TGTGCCAGCAGCTTAGGGTGGGGTACGAACACCGGGGAGCTGTTTTTT	CASSLGWGTNTGELFF
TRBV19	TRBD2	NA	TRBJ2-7	TGTGCCAGTAGTGTCGGGACTAGCGGGTACGAGCAGTACTTC	CASSVGTSGYEQYF
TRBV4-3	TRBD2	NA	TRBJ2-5	TGCGCCAGCAGCCAAGAGGGGGGACTAGCTGAAGAGACCCAGTACTTC	CASSQEGGLAEETQYF
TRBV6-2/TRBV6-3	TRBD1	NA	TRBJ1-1	TGTGCCAGCAGTTACTCGGACAGGTACAACACTGAAGCTTTCTTT	CASSYSDRYNTEAFF
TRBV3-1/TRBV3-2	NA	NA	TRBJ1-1	TGTGCCAGCAGCCAATTCGTGACACCCACTGAAGCTTTCTTT	CASSQFVTPTEAFF
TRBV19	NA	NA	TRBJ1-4	TGTGCCACCATGACACCCGGGTCTAATGAAAAACTGTTTTTT	CATMTPGSNEKLFF
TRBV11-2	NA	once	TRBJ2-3	TGTGCCAGCAGCTTAGATCGGGTCACAGATACGCAGTATTTT	CASSLDRVTDTQYF
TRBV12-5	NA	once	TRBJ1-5	TGTGCTAGTGGTTTGGTTCACAGGGCGAATCAGCCCCAGCATTTT	CASGLVHRANQPQHF
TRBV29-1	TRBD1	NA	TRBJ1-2	TGCAGCGTTGGGACAGGGGGTTATGGCTACACCTTC	CSVGTGGYGYTF
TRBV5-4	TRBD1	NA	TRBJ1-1	TGTGCCAGCAGCTTGAGGAGGGGGCAAACTGAAGCTTTCTTT	CASSLRRGQTEAFF
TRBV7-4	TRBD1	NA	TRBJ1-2	TGTGCCAGCAGCTTTCGTCCCGAACAGGGGGCTTTGGATGGCTACACCTTC	CASSFRPEQGALDGYTF
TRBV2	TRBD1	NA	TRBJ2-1	TGTGCCAGCAGGGCCGGGACAGGGGTCGGCAATGAGCAGTTCTTC	CASRAGTGVGNEQFF
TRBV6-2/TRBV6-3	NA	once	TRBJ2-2	TGTGCCAGCAGCACCGTAGGTGAGGGGGAGCTGTTTTTT	CASSTVGEGELFF
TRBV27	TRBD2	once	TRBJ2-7	TGTGCCAGCAGTTTAAGGGCCCTAGCGGGAGGCGAGCAGTACTTC	CASSLRALAGGEQYF
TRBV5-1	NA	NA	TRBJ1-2	TGCGCCAGCAGCTTGTGGGAATCCTATGGCTACACCTTC	CASSLWESYGYTF
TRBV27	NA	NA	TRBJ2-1	TGTGCCAGCAGTTTGGCAGGAACCTACAATGAGCAGTTCTTC	CASSLAGTYNEQFF
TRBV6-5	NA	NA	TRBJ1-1	TGTGCCAGCAGTTACTCGTTGAACACTGAAGCTTTCTTT	CASSYSLNTEAFF
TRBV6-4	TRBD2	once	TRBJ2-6	TGTGCCAGCAGTGACACCGGGACTAGCGGGAGCTCTGGGGCCAACGTCCTGACTTTC	CASSDTGTSGSSGANVLTF
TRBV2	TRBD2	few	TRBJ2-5	TGTGCCAGCAGTGTACTAGCGGGAGGAGAGACCCAGTACTTC	CASSVLAGGETQYF
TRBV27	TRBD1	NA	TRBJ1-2	TGTGCCAGCAGTTTAAATTCAGGGGGACCCTATGGCTACACCTTC	CASSLNSGGPYGYTF
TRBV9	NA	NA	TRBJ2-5	TGTGCCAGCAGCCTCAACCACCAAGAGACCCAGTACTTC	CASSLNHQETQYF
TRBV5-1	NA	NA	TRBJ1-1	TGCGCCAGCAGCTTGGGAGGGAATTTAGGTCGGACTGAAGCTTTCTTT	CASSLGGNLGRTEAFF
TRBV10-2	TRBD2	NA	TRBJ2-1	TGCGCCAGCTCGGGACTAGCGGGGGGCCTTGCGGAGTTCTTC	CASSGLAGGLAEFF
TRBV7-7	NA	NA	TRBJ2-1	TGTGCCAGCAGCCCGCAGGGGGGCTATGGGGTTGAGCAGTTCTTC	CASSPQGGYGVEQFF
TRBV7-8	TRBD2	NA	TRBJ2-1	TGTGCCAGCAGCTTCGCGGGGCTAGCGGACTACAATGAGCAGTTCTTC	CASSFAGLADYNEQFF
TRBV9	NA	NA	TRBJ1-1	TGTGCCAGCAGCGGAGGGAGGATATTGAACACTGAAGCTTTCTTT	CASSGGRILNTEAFF
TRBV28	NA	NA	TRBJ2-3	TGTGCCAGCAGTATGTTCTTTACCCGCACAGATACGCAGTATTTT	CASSMFFTRTDTQYF
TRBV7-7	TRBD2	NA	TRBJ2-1	TGTGCCAGCAGCCTACTAGCGGGGGGCACTCACGATGAGCAGTTCTTC	CASSLLAGGTHDEQFF
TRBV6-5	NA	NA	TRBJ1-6	TGTGCCAGCACAAGTAGCTCCTATAATTCACCCCTCCACTTT	CASTSSSYNSPLHF
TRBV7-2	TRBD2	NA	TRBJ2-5	TGTGCCAGCAGACCAACTAGCGGAAAGACCCAGTACTTC	CASRPTSGKTQYF
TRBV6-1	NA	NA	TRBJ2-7	TGTGCCAGCAGTGAAGCGCCGGACAGCTCCTACGAGCAGTACTTC	CASSEAPDSSYEQYF
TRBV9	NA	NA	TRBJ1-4	TGTGCCAGCAGCGGAAAACGAGGGGGGAATGAAAAACTGTTTTTT	CASSGKRGGNEKLFF
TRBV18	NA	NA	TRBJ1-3	TGTGCCAGCTCACCTAAAGGGGGAAGCTCTGGAAACACCATATATTTT	CASSPKGGSSGNTIYF
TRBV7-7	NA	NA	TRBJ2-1	TGTGCCAGCAGCCTACCGGGGCGGGAGCAGTTCTTC	CASSLPGREQFF
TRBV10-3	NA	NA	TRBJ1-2	TGTGCCATTACGACAGAACCTAACTATGGCTACACCTTC	CAITTEPNYGYTF
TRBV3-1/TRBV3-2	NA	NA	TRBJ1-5	TGTGCCAGCAGCCAAGATAGAAGCAATCAGCCCCAGCATTTT	CASSQDRSNQPQHF
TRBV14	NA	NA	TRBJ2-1	TGTGCCAGGTCGGGGGAGCTGACCTACAATGAGCAGTTCTTC	CARSGELTYNEQFF
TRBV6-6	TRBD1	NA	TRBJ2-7	TGTGCCAGCAGCGCCTCGACAGGGCCCTACGAGCAGTACTTC	CASSASTGPYEQYF
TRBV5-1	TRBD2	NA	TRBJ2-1	TGCGCCAGCAGCAATCTAGCGGGAGCGGGCAATGAGCAGTTCTTC	CASSNLAGAGNEQFF
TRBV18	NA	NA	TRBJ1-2	TGTGCCAGCTCACCACTGGGGGATGCAATAGCCGTCAACTATGGCTACACCTTC	CASSPLGDAIAVNYGYTF
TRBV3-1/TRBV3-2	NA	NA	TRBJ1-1	TGTGCCAGCAGCCACCCTGACAGCCTCGGGGAAGCTTTCTTT	CASSHPDSLGEAFF
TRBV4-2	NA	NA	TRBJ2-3	TGTGCCAGCAGCCAACCCCCGGGACACGGCACAGATACGCAGTATTTT	CASSQPPGHGTDTQYF
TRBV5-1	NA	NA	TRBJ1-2	TGCGCCAGCAGCAAGGACAGCTATGGCTACACCTTC	CASSKDSYGYTF
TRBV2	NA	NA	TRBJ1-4	TGTGCCAGCAGTTCAGGGTTTCGGGAAAAACTGTTTTTT	CASSSGFREKLFF
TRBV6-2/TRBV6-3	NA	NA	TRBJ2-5	TGTGCCAGCAGTTACGTAACATGGACATCTCAAGAGACCCAGTACTTC	CASSYVTWTSQETQYF
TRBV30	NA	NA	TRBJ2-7	TGTGCCTGGAGTGTTTCCGGGACCGCAACCTACGAGCAGTACTTC	CAWSVSGTATYEQYF
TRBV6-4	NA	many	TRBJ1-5	TGTGCCAGCAGTACGGACAGCAATCAGCCCCAGCATTTT	CASSTDSNQPQHF
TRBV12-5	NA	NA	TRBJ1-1	TGTGCTAGTGGTTTATTCGCGACTGAAGCTTTCTTT	CASGLFATEAFF